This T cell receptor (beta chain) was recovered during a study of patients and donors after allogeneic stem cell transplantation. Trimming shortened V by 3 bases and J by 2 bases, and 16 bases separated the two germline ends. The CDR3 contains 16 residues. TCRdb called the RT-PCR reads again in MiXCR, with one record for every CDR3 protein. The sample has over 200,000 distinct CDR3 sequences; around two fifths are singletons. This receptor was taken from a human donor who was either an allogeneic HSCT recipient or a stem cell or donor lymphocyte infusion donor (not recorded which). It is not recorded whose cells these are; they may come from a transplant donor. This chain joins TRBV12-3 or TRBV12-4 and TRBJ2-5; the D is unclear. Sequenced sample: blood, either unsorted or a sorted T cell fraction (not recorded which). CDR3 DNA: TGTGCCAGCAGTTTCTGGGCCCTCCAGGCTCAAGAGACCCAGTACTTC. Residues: CASSFWALQAQETQYF.